Listed below are T cell receptor beta chains from one sample, sequenced in a study of blood T cell repertoires in COVID-19. The protocol was immunoSEQ multiplex PCR, while the TCRdb copy is restricted to in-frame clones and leaves out a portion. The sample lists about 410,000 clones, roughly 90% occurring once. The sequenced sample was peripheral blood. Every receptor here comes from a woman between 40 and 50 years old with COVID-19, enrolled during active disease. Both conserved end residues are part of each CDR3. Fields, in order: clone size, J gene, D gene, V gene, CDR3 length, CDR3 DNA, CDR3 protein. D genes are given only for firm matches. Size values are once, few and many counts, or a class for expanded clones, and some rows have none.

clone size: few; J gene: TRBJ1-3; D gene: .; V gene: TRBV19; CDR3 length: 18; CDR3 DNA: TGTGCCAGTAGTATTTTTGGAGGTTCGACGGGGTCTGGAAACACCATATATTTT; CDR3 protein: CASSIFGGSTGSGNTIYF
clone size: .; J gene: TRBJ1-1; D gene: .; V gene: TRBV4-1; CDR3 length: 14; CDR3 DNA: TGCGCCAGCAGCCAAGGTTCCAGGCAGGGAAAAGCTTTCTTT; CDR3 protein: CASSQGSRQGKAFF
clone size: .; J gene: TRBJ2-7; D gene: TRBD2; V gene: TRBV7-9; CDR3 length: 17; CDR3 DNA: TGTGCCAGCAGCCCAAAAAATCTAGCGGGAGGGACCTACGAGCAGTACTTC; CDR3 protein: CASSPKNLAGGTYEQYF
clone size: .; J gene: TRBJ2-1; D gene: TRBD1; V gene: TRBV11-3; CDR3 length: 15; CDR3 DNA: TGTGCCAGCAGCCCGGGACAGGGAACCTACAATGAGCAGTTCTTC; CDR3 protein: CASSPGQGTYNEQFF
clone size: .; J gene: TRBJ1-2; D gene: .; V gene: TRBV7-2; CDR3 length: 14; CDR3 DNA: TGTGCCAGCAGCTTGGACATGGCAAACTATGGCTACACCTTC; CDR3 protein: CASSLDMANYGYTF
clone size: .; J gene: TRBJ1-5; D gene: .; V gene: TRBV7-2; CDR3 length: 15; CDR3 DNA: TGTGCCAGCAGCCTTAACCCCAGGGCGGGACAGCCCCAGCATTTT; CDR3 protein: CASSLNPRAGQPQHF
clone size: .; J gene: TRBJ1-2; D gene: .; V gene: TRBV28; CDR3 length: 13; CDR3 DNA: TGTGCCAGCAGCCCAGACAGCGTCTATGGCTACACCTTC; CDR3 protein: CASSPDSVYGYTF
clone size: .; J gene: TRBJ1-3; D gene: TRBD1; V gene: TRBV5-4; CDR3 length: 15; CDR3 DNA: TGTGCCAGCAGCTTGGAGGGGGCTGCTGGAAACACCATATATTTT; CDR3 protein: CASSLEGAAGNTIYF
clone size: .; J gene: TRBJ2-7; D gene: TRBD1; V gene: TRBV4-3; CDR3 length: 16; CDR3 DNA: TGCGCCAGCAGCCAAGAGCGGGACAGGGGGATAGGCGAGCAGTACTTC; CDR3 protein: CASSQERDRGIGEQYF
clone size: .; J gene: TRBJ2-1; D gene: .; V gene: TRBV28; CDR3 length: 11; CDR3 DNA: TGTGCCAGCATGGAGGAGCTTGAGCAGTTCTTC; CDR3 protein: CASMEELEQFF
clone size: .; J gene: TRBJ2-1; D gene: .; V gene: TRBV7-9; CDR3 length: 16; CDR3 DNA: TGTGCCAGCAGCTTTTTTTCAGGGATCGCCCCGAATGAGCAGTTCTTC; CDR3 protein: CASSFFSGIAPNEQFF
clone size: once; J gene: TRBJ1-4; D gene: .; V gene: TRBV18; CDR3 length: 15; CDR3 DNA: TGTGCCAGCTCACCAGCTAGGCCAACTAATGAAAAACTGTTTTTT; CDR3 protein: CASSPARPTNEKLFF
clone size: .; J gene: TRBJ2-1; D gene: TRBD2; V gene: TRBV30; CDR3 length: 14; CDR3 DNA: TGTGCCTGGAGACTAGCGGGGGCCTACAATGAGCAGTTCTTC; CDR3 protein: CAWRLAGAYNEQFF
clone size: once; J gene: TRBJ2-7; D gene: .; V gene: TRBV2; CDR3 length: 14; CDR3 DNA: TGTGCCAGCCGATGGACAGGACTAACCTACGAGCAGTACTTC; CDR3 protein: CASRWTGLTYEQYF
clone size: .; J gene: TRBJ1-1; D gene: TRBD1; V gene: TRBV6-2/TRBV6-3; CDR3 length: 15; CDR3 DNA: TGTGCCAGCAGCCCCGGGACAGGTCGCGGCACTGAAGCTTTCTTT; CDR3 protein: CASSPGTGRGTEAFF
clone size: .; J gene: TRBJ2-3; D gene: TRBD2; V gene: TRBV18; CDR3 length: 17; CDR3 DNA: TGTGCCAGCTCACCAAAGACTAGCGGGACAAACACAGATACGCAGTATTTT; CDR3 protein: CASSPKTSGTNTDTQYF
clone size: .; J gene: TRBJ1-4; D gene: .; V gene: TRBV4-1; CDR3 length: 15; CDR3 DNA: TGCGCCAGCAGCCCCACGCCGGGACAAGATGAAAAACTGTTTTTT; CDR3 protein: CASSPTPGQDEKLFF
clone size: .; J gene: TRBJ1-2; D gene: .; V gene: TRBV5-4; CDR3 length: 13; CDR3 DNA: TGTGCCAGCAGCTCGGAACGGACAGCTGGCTACACCTTC; CDR3 protein: CASSSERTAGYTF
clone size: .; J gene: TRBJ1-2; D gene: .; V gene: TRBV28; CDR3 length: 14; CDR3 DNA: TGTGCCAGCTCGGGTCTAGGCACCGACTATGGCTACACCTTC; CDR3 protein: CASSGLGTDYGYTF
clone size: .; J gene: TRBJ1-3; D gene: .; V gene: TRBV28; CDR3 length: 15; CDR3 DNA: TGTGCCAGCAGTTTATTCCAGTTCTCTGGAAACACCATATATTTT; CDR3 protein: CASSLFQFSGNTIYF
clone size: .; J gene: TRBJ1-4; D gene: .; V gene: TRBV19; CDR3 length: 13; CDR3 DNA: TGTGCCAGTAGTATGTCCAGCGGGGAAAAACTGTTTTTT; CDR3 protein: CASSMSSGEKLFF
clone size: .; J gene: TRBJ1-5; D gene: TRBD1; V gene: TRBV6-4; CDR3 length: 21; CDR3 DNA: TGTGCCAGCAGTGACCGTTTTCAAAGCGGGACAGGCGGTTATAGCAATCAGCCCCAGCATTTT; CDR3 protein: CASSDRFQSGTGGYSNQPQHF
clone size: .; J gene: TRBJ1-2; D gene: TRBD1; V gene: TRBV6-5; CDR3 length: 15; CDR3 DNA: TGTGCCAGCAGCTTGGACAGGGGAGAGGGTTATGGCTACACCTTC; CDR3 protein: CASSLDRGEGYGYTF
clone size: .; J gene: TRBJ1-2; D gene: TRBD1; V gene: TRBV7-9; CDR3 length: 14; CDR3 DNA: TGTGCCAGCAGCGGCGGAGGGGGCAACTATGGCTACACCTTC; CDR3 protein: CASSGGGGNYGYTF
clone size: few; J gene: TRBJ2-5; D gene: TRBD1; V gene: TRBV6-5; CDR3 length: 14; CDR3 DNA: TGTGCCAGCAGTTACAGACAGGGCGGTGAGACCCAGTACTTC; CDR3 protein: CASSYRQGGETQYF
clone size: .; J gene: TRBJ1-4; D gene: .; V gene: TRBV27; CDR3 length: 15; CDR3 DNA: TGTGCCAGCAGTTTAGGACGGGGGAAAGGAGAAAAACTGTTTTTT; CDR3 protein: CASSLGRGKGEKLFF
clone size: once; J gene: TRBJ2-7; D gene: TRBD1; V gene: TRBV19; CDR3 length: 13; CDR3 DNA: TGTGCCAGTAGGGACAGGGGCACCTACGAGCAGTACTTC; CDR3 protein: CASRDRGTYEQYF
clone size: .; J gene: TRBJ2-1; D gene: TRBD2; V gene: TRBV4-2; CDR3 length: 16; CDR3 DNA: TGTGCCAGCAGCCGGGTCGGGGGGGACTCCTACAATGAGCAGTTCTTC; CDR3 protein: CASSRVGGDSYNEQFF
clone size: .; J gene: TRBJ1-6; D gene: TRBD1; V gene: TRBV7-8; CDR3 length: 16; CDR3 DNA: TGTGCCAGCAGCCGATTACCGGGACAGGGAGTTTCACCCCTCCACTTT; CDR3 protein: CASSRLPGQGVSPLHF
clone size: .; J gene: TRBJ2-2; D gene: .; V gene: TRBV11-2; CDR3 length: 15; CDR3 DNA: TGTGCCAGCAGCCCAGGGTCCATGAACACCGGGGAGCTGTTTTTT; CDR3 protein: CASSPGSMNTGELFF
clone size: .; J gene: TRBJ2-3; D gene: TRBD1; V gene: TRBV6-5; CDR3 length: 12; CDR3 DNA: TGTGCCAGCACCAGGGGGACAGATACGCAGTATTTT; CDR3 protein: CASTRGTDTQYF
clone size: .; J gene: TRBJ2-3; D gene: TRBD1; V gene: TRBV4-3; CDR3 length: 13; CDR3 DNA: TGCGCCAGCAGTCGGGACAGGGCAGATACGCAGTATTTT; CDR3 protein: CASSRDRADTQYF
clone size: .; J gene: TRBJ2-1; D gene: .; V gene: TRBV10-3; CDR3 length: 16; CDR3 DNA: TGTGCCGCCGCCCGAGGGCTGGATAGGTCCTACAATGAGCAGTTCTTC; CDR3 protein: CAAARGLDRSYNEQFF
clone size: .; J gene: TRBJ1-1; D gene: TRBD1; V gene: TRBV29-1; CDR3 length: 12; CDR3 DNA: TGCAGCGTTGGGGGACAGGGGATGCAAGCTTTCTTT; CDR3 protein: CSVGGQGMQAFF
clone size: once; J gene: TRBJ2-1; D gene: .; V gene: TRBV10-1; CDR3 length: 14; CDR3 DNA: .; CDR3 protein: CASRGPWASGARLF
clone size: .; J gene: TRBJ1-5; D gene: TRBD1; V gene: TRBV7-8; CDR3 length: 17; CDR3 DNA: TGTGCCAGCAGCCCAGGGACAGGGGGAGGGCTCAATCAGCCCCAGCATTTT; CDR3 protein: CASSPGTGGGLNQPQHF
clone size: .; J gene: TRBJ1-2; D gene: .; V gene: TRBV29-1; CDR3 length: 12; CDR3 DNA: TGCAGCGTTGTACTACGAGACTATGGCTACACCTTC; CDR3 protein: CSVVLRDYGYTF
clone size: .; J gene: TRBJ1-1; D gene: .; V gene: TRBV4-1; CDR3 length: 15; CDR3 DNA: TGCGCCAGCAGCCGCACGGGACTCTGGGGCACTGAAGCTTTCTTT; CDR3 protein: CASSRTGLWGTEAFF
clone size: .; J gene: TRBJ1-2; D gene: TRBD1; V gene: TRBV7-3; CDR3 length: 16; CDR3 DNA: TGTGCCAGCAGCCGGGCAAAAGGACAGGGTGACTATGGCTACACCTTC; CDR3 protein: CASSRAKGQGDYGYTF
clone size: .; J gene: TRBJ2-3; D gene: .; V gene: TRBV7-3; CDR3 length: 15; CDR3 DNA: TGTGCCAGCAGCTTAAATCCCCCCCCGACAGATACGCAGTATTTT; CDR3 protein: CASSLNPPPTDTQYF
clone size: .; J gene: TRBJ2-7; D gene: TRBD1; V gene: TRBV2; CDR3 length: 16; CDR3 DNA: TGTGCCAGCAGTGAAGCGGCGGCAGGGGGAACCCACGAGCAGTACTTC; CDR3 protein: CASSEAAAGGTHEQYF
clone size: .; J gene: TRBJ1-2; D gene: .; V gene: TRBV6-5; CDR3 length: 12; CDR3 DNA: TGTGCCAGCAGTTACGACAGCTATGGCTACACCTTC; CDR3 protein: CASSYDSYGYTF
clone size: .; J gene: TRBJ1-5; D gene: .; V gene: TRBV4-3; CDR3 length: 15; CDR3 DNA: TGCGCCAGCAGCCAAGAGGAGGGGGAGGGTCAGCCCCAGCATTTT; CDR3 protein: CASSQEEGEGQPQHF
clone size: .; J gene: TRBJ2-7; D gene: .; V gene: TRBV7-2; CDR3 length: 12; CDR3 DNA: TGTGCCAGCAGCTCGGTCTCCTACGAGCAGTACTTC; CDR3 protein: CASSSVSYEQYF
clone size: .; J gene: TRBJ1-1; D gene: .; V gene: TRBV6-5; CDR3 length: 13; CDR3 DNA: TGTGCCAGGGGGGCAGGGGCTAACACTGAAGCTTTCTTT; CDR3 protein: CARGAGANTEAFF
clone size: .; J gene: TRBJ2-2; D gene: TRBD1; V gene: TRBV7-8; CDR3 length: 20; CDR3 DNA: TGTGCCAGCAGCTGGGGACCGGGACAGGGGTTGTTTCAGGACACCGGGGAGCTGTTTTTT; CDR3 protein: CASSWGPGQGLFQDTGELFF
clone size: .; J gene: TRBJ2-7; D gene: TRBD2; V gene: TRBV11-2; CDR3 length: 15; CDR3 DNA: TGTGCCAGCAGGTCAACTAGCGGGGCTGGTTACGAGCAGTACTTC; CDR3 protein: CASRSTSGAGYEQYF
clone size: .; J gene: TRBJ2-3; D gene: .; V gene: TRBV18; CDR3 length: 11; CDR3 DNA: TGTGCCAGCTTCTCCACAGATACGCAGTATTTT; CDR3 protein: CASFSTDTQYF
clone size: .; J gene: TRBJ2-7; D gene: TRBD1; V gene: TRBV15; CDR3 length: 16; CDR3 DNA: TGTGCCACCAGCAGGGGCACCGGGACAGGGGGTTACGAGCAGTACTTC; CDR3 protein: CATSRGTGTGGYEQYF